The 27 T cell receptor beta chains reported below all come from one sample, sequenced in a study of control samples from healthy donors and cancer patients. Profiling relied on immunoSEQ multiplex PCR, and the TCRdb table lists in-frame clones only, not all of them. Here the sample spans 150,000 to 200,000 clones, around 91% being singletons. The sample taken for sequencing was blood. These receptor sequences come from a woman aged 25-40 years in good health.

The chain employs TRBV6-5 and TRBJ1-2; 12 bases line up with TRBD1. The V gene's germline CDR1 is MNHEY and CDR2 SVGAGI. V lost 2 bases to trimming and J lost 6 bases; unmatched junction nucleotides: 1. The CDR3 is 14 residues long. The CDR3 is CASSYGTGGNGYTF. CDR3 DNA: TGTGCCAGCAGTTACGGGACAGGGGGCAATGGCTACACCTTC.

This clone was seen only a few times. The chain links TRBV7-9 to TRBJ1-2; 12 bases match TRBD1. This CDR3 comprises 13 residues. With 4 bases clipped from V and 8 bases from J, the junction kept 2 bases outside the gene matches. The germline CDR1 and CDR2 sequences are SEHNR and FQNEAQ (reference sequence). CDR3 sequence (DNA): TGTGCCAGCAGCTGGGACAGGGGGCGAGGCTACACCTTC. Amino acids: CASSWDRGRGYTF.

The chain is built from TRBV10-3 and TRBJ2-2, with 12 bases that match TRBD2. J was trimmed by 4 bases and V by 0 bases; bases with no gene match: 6. CDR3 length equals 18 residues. The germline V gene has CDR1 ENHRY and CDR2 SYGVKD. CDR3 protein: CAISESIRLAGVTGELFF. The DNA of the CDR3 is TGTGCCATCAGTGAGTCGATTCGACTAGCGGGAGTCACCGGGGAGCTGTTTTTT.

The gene calls are TRBV6-1 and TRBJ2-7; 8 nucleotides line up with TRBD1. Germline V gene lookup returns CDR1 MNHNS and CDR2 SASEGT. The CDR3 spans 14 residues. After removal of 7 bases from V and 2 bases from J, the junction contained 7 bases not matched to a gene. CDR3 coding DNA: TGTGCCAGCACCTCCGGGACAGGACCCTACGAGCAGTACTTC. Translated: CASTSGTGPYEQYF.

V is TRBV6-5 and J is TRBJ2-2, with D unclear. In germline, CDR1 is MNHEY, CDR2 SVGAGI. The CDR3 has 13 residues. Trimming removed 2 bases from V and 4 bases from J, with 5 bases in between. CDR3 amino acids: CASSYRSTGELFF. For the CDR3, the DNA is TGTGCCAGCAGTTACAGGTCCACCGGGGAGCTGTTTTTT.

DNA of the CDR3: TGTGCCAGCAGTTTCGGGGTTCGGCAGTACTTC. It encodes CASSFGVRQYF. The rearrangement links TRBV27 to TRBJ2-7; tentatively, D is TRBD2 (5 bases). Between the trimmed V and J ends, which lost 3 bases and 9 bases, there was a span of 9 bases. Germline CDR1 and CDR2: MNHEY and SMNVEV (reference sequence). The CDR3 length is 11 residues.

The chain links TRBV5-1 to TRBJ2-2; D ambiguous. Looked up from germline, CDR1 is SGHRS and CDR2 is YFSETQ. The CDR3 runs to 14 residues. V shed 4 bases and J shed 0 bases, with 7 bases lying between them. CDR3 in amino acids: CASSLDPNTGELFF. DNA for the CDR3: TGCGCCAGCAGCCTGGACCCGAACACCGGGGAGCTGTTTTTT.

The chain joins TRBV7-2 to TRBJ1-5, with 10 bases that match TRBD1. V lost 0 bases to trimming and J lost 6 bases; unmatched junction nucleotides: 2. The germline CDR1 and CDR2 sequences are SGHTA and FQGNSA. This CDR3 is 15 amino acids long. CDR3 residues: CASSLAGTGVQPQHF. The CDR3 DNA reads TGTGCCAGCAGCTTAGCCGGGACAGGGGTTCAGCCCCAGCATTTT.

The chain has TRBV10-2 and TRBJ1-1; D not certain. The CDR3 consists of 15 residues. Germline CDR1 WSHSY, CDR2 SAAADI. Trimming removed 2 bases from V and 0 bases from J, with 10 bases in between. The CDR3 reads CASSEGHILNTEAFF. CDR3 in DNA: TGCGCCAGCAGTGAGGGTCACATCCTGAACACTGAAGCTTTCTTT.

For the CDR3, the DNA is TGCAGTGCGAAGACAGGCTACGAGCAGTACTTC. It specifies CSAKTGYEQYF. The V and J genes are TRBV20-1 and TRBJ2-7; D may be TRBD1 (6 bases). The CDR3 extends over 11 amino acids. Germline loops: CDR1 DFQATT, CDR2 SNEGSKA (reference sequence). V lost 6 bases, J lost 3 bases, and 9 bases lay in between.

In its sample, this clone was seen a few times. The J gene is TRBJ1-2, the V gene TRBV27; 7 positions match TRBD1. The germline CDR1 and CDR2 sequences are MNHEY and SMNVEV (reference sequence). CDR3 length: 13 amino acids. Germline trimming cut 2 bases from V and 3 bases from J; bases unmatched to any gene: 0. The DNA for the CDR3 is TGTGCCAGCAGTTTACAGGGGGACTATGGCTACACCTTC. Amino acids: CASSLQGDYGYTF.

Comments on this clone: This sequence may be a read error, since a much larger clone differs from it by one base. The gene calls are TRBV5-4 and TRBJ2-7; TRBD1 might be the D (6 bases). Germline CDR1 and CDR2: SGHNT and YYREEE (reference sequence). Trimming pared 1 base from V and 2 bases from J, leaving 10 bases between. The CDR3 runs 14 residues. CDR3 loop: CASSLRDTPYEQYF. The CDR3 DNA sequence: TGTGCCAGCAGCTTGAGGGACACCCCCTACGAGCAGTACTTC.

This chain connects TRBV30 to TRBJ1-5; possible D gene TRBD1, 5 bases. Germline CDR1 is GTSNPN and CDR2 is SVGIG (reference sequence). V was pared by 2 bases and J by 10 bases, with 12 bases between. The CDR3 extends over 12 amino acids. In DNA form, the CDR3 reads TGTGCCTGGAGTACCGGGACCTCTCCCCAGCATTTT. This encodes CAWSTGTSPQHF.

The chain couples TRBV7-6 to TRBJ2-1; TRBD2 matches at 8 bases. Per the germline V gene, CDR1 is SGHVS and CDR2 is FNYEAQ. With V trimmed by 1 base and J by 6 bases, 5 bases remained unmatched. The length of the CDR3 is 15 residues. CDR3 sequence: CASSLDRGGLNEQFF. The CDR3 DNA reads as TGTGCCAGCAGCTTAGACCGGGGGGGACTCAATGAGCAGTTCTTC.

The chain combines TRBV7-8 with TRBJ1-2; 7 positions agree with TRBD1. Germline assignment: CDR1 SGHVS and CDR2 FQNEAQ. The ends lost 5 bases at V and 1 base at J; junction bases unmatched: 4. The CDR3 contains 14 residues. CDR3 residues: CASSPGGFNYGYTF. For the CDR3, the DNA is TGTGCCAGCAGCCCAGGGGGATTTAACTATGGCTACACCTTC.

Points on this clone: Other nucleotide sequences from this sample produce the same CDR3. The CDR3 spells CASSLGGRGETQYF. CDR3 nucleotides: TGTGCCAGCAGCTTAGGGGGGCGCGGGGAGACCCAGTACTTC. The chain employs TRBV7-2 and TRBJ2-5; tentatively, D is TRBD1 (6 bases). Deletions cut 1 base from V and 5 bases from J, with 11 bases between. The CDR3 loop spans 14 amino acids. Germline lookup yields CDR1 SGHTA and CDR2 FQGNSA.

The chain is built from TRBV5-1 and TRBJ1-1; unclear D gene. V dropped 0 bases and J dropped 5 bases, with 11 bases sitting between them. The CDR3 runs to 14 residues. Germline V lookup: CDR1 SGHRS, CDR2 YFSETQ. For the CDR3, the DNA is TGCGCCAGCAGCTTGGAGGGTATGGGAACTGAAGCTTTCTTT. This gives the protein CASSLEGMGTEAFF.

Remarks on this clone: The germline gene is not matched at one end of the junction; a read error may be the cause. V and J are TRBV28 and TRBJ1-2, with TRBD1 matching over 8 bases. This CDR3 region has 13 residues. Germline V gene lookup returns CDR1 MDHEN and CDR2 SYDVKM. The CDR3 DNA sequence: TGTGCCGGCAGTTTACGGACAGGGTATGGCTACACCTTC. Translating it yields CAGSLRTGYGYTF.

CDR3 loop: CASKGRNQPQHF. Written as DNA, the CDR3 is TGTGCCAGCAAGGGGAGGAATCAGCCCCAGCATTTT. J is TRBJ1-5 and V is TRBV2, with a tentative D call TRBD1 (5 bases). The V gene lost 7 bases and the J gene lost 4 bases, with 8 bases spanning the gap. The CDR3 has 12 amino acids. From germline, CDR1 is SNHLY and CDR2 FYNNEI. Based on the CDR3 plus reference TRBV2 and TRBJ1-5, the full variable domain is EPEVTQTPSHQVTQMGQEVILRCVPISNHLYFYWYRQILGQKVEFLVSFYNNEISEKSEIFDDQFSVERPDGSNFTLKIRSTKLEDSAMYFCASKGRNQPQHFGDGTRLSIL.

This chain uses TRBV15 with TRBJ1-1, with D tentatively TRBD1 (5 bases). The CDR3 covers 14 residues. Deletions cut 4 bases from V and 4 bases from J, with 13 bases between. CDR1 and CDR2 (germline): LNHNV, YYDKDF (reference sequence). The CDR3 nucleotides read TGTGCCACCAGCAAAGGAGGGGCACCCACTGAAGCTTTCTTT. It translates to CATSKGGAPTEAFF.

V gene TRBV5-6 combines with J gene TRBJ1-6; D is uncertain. Germline CDR1 and CDR2: SGHDT and YYEEEE. Trimming removed 5 bases at V and 0 bases at J, with 12 bases between. The CDR3 extends over 16 amino acids. CDR3 bases: TGTGCCAGCAGGAAGACTGGAAGCTCCTATAATTCACCCCTCCACTTT. Protein: CASRKTGSSYNSPLHF.

This rearrangement joins TRBV3-1 (or the pseudogene TRBV3-2) to TRBJ2-5; D may be TRBD1 (6 bases). The CDR3 is 14 residues long. Per the germline V gene, CDR1 is LGHDT and CDR2 is YNNKEL (reference sequence). The V end lost 2 bases, the J end lost 5 bases, and 12 bases lay between the germline ends. The CDR3 bases are TGTGCCAGCAGCCAAAAACAGGGTCGGGAGACCCAGTACTTC. Translating it yields CASSQKQGRETQYF.

V usage is TRBV18 and J usage is TRBJ2-7, with D possibly being TRBD1 (6 bases). The CDR3 extends over 13 amino acids. Germline V gives CDR1 KGHSH, CDR2 LQKENI. V was pared by 2 bases and J by 5 bases, with 10 bases between. CDR3 DNA sequence: TGTGCCAGCTCACCATCCAGGGGCGACGAGCAGTACTTC. It is translated as CASSPSRGDEQYF. Full variable domain (rest looked up from reference TRBV18 and TRBJ2-7): NAGVMQNPRHLVRRRGQEARLRCSPMKGHSHVYWYRQLPEEGLKFMVYLQKENIIDESGMPKERFSAEFPKEGPSILRIQQVVRGDSAAYFCASSPSRGDEQYFGPGTRLTVT.

This chain links TRBV6-4 with TRBJ1-3; 9 bases are a match to TRBD1. CDR1 MRHNA and CDR2 SNTAGT come from the germline V gene. CDR3 length: 17 residues. After removal of 1 base from V and 4 bases from J, the junction contained 8 bases not matched to a gene. CDR3 in amino acids: CASSDCRDRVAGNTIYF. The CDR3, as DNA: TGTGCCAGCAGTGACTGCCGGGACAGGGTCGCGGGAAACACCATATATTTT.

The sample holds one count of this clone. The gene calls are TRBV6-5 and TRBJ1-5; 7 nucleotides align to TRBD1. CDR3 size: 16 residues. CDR1 and CDR2 (germline): MNHEY, SVGAGI. Trimming at V came to 0 bases and at J to 4 bases, leaving 6 bases not matched to a gene. The CDR3 sequence is CASSYSTGIPNQPQHF. CDR3 DNA sequence: TGTGCCAGCAGTTACTCGACAGGGATCCCGAATCAGCCCCAGCATTTT.

This chain connects TRBV6-5 to TRBJ1-6; tentative D call: TRBD1 (6 bases). CDR3 length: 14 residues. Germline lookup yields CDR1 MNHEY and CDR2 SVGAGI. V shed 6 bases and J shed 5 bases, with 11 bases lying between them. The CDR3 is CASRGQPDNSPLHF. The CDR3 DNA follows: TGTGCCAGCAGAGGACAGCCCGATAATTCACCCCTCCACTTT.

This CDR3 reads CASSLGQINQPQHF. In nucleotides, the CDR3 is TGTGCCAGCAGTTTAGGGCAGATAAATCAGCCCCAGCATTTT. The genes are TRBV28 and TRBJ1-5, with D unclear. The V end lost 2 bases, the J end lost 4 bases, and 9 bases lay between the germline ends. Germline CDR1 is MDHEN and CDR2 is SYDVKM. CDR3 length equals 14 residues.